This TCR beta chain was sequenced during a study of beta chain features in type 1 diabetes. Turning to the study itself: Age, gender, cell numbers and subset yield matched between patients and controls. General observations from the study: In every one of the four CD4+ subsets, TCRB CDR3s were moderately but significantly shorter in Type 1 diabetes patients.

This clone appeared a few times. The antigen is not known. V lost 0 bases to trimming and J lost 3 bases; unmatched junction nucleotides: 2. Germline V CDR1 and CDR2: SGHAT, FQNNGV. The CDR3 extends over 15 amino acids. One heparinised blood draw averaging about 116 mL was given by each donor. A sort by CD45RO/CCR7/CD25/CD127/CD95/CD27 yielded CD4+ naive, central memory, regulatory and stem cell-like memory cells. The investigators reverse transcribed all of the isolated RNA, so they sequenced expressed TCRB transcripts. The read count averaged around 3.6 million across naive, central memory and regulatory T cell samples. TCRdb's table, derived via immunoSEQ multiplex PCR, lists solely in-frame clones and lacks some. This sample has just over 15,000 clones, with approximately 68% found just once.

Sequencing was carried out using Tregs from blood. This receptor was taken from a man younger than 45 with type 1 diabetes. The rearrangement joins TRBV11-2 to TRBJ2-1; 7 bases align to TRBD1. CDR3 sequence: CASSLDRDSYNEQFF. The CDR3 DNA reads TGTGCCAGCAGCTTAGATCGGGACAGCTACAATGAGCAGTTCTTC.